This T cell receptor (beta chain) stems from a study of T cells in Graves' hyperthyroidism and ophthalmopathy. Broader study findings: Stable hyperthyroidism was told apart from ophthalmopathy by a model built on 13 V-J features.

CDR3 length: 15 residues. CDR1 and CDR2 (germline): DFQATT, SNEGSKA (reference sequence). Exclusion followed for patients with uncontrolled infection, other autoimmune disease, pregnancy or lactation. About this clonotype: The target antigen is unknown. At one boundary the junction diverges from the germline segment, which might be a read error.

Using RNA transcripts as the source, TCR beta CDR3 regions were amplified. Carried out on the TCR CDR3, a first-round RT-PCR used the HTBI primer set. TCRdb re-called the multiplex PCR reads through MiXCR, storing one row per CDR3 protein. The data contain 500,000 to 750,000 distinct CDR3 sequences, around 42% of them singletons. This TCR derives from a woman between 18 and 29 years old with Graves' hyperthyroidism. The specimen sequenced was peripheral blood or thyroid tissue (not recorded which). The chain couples TRBV20-1 to TRBJ1-5, with D possibly TRBD1 on 5 matching bases. In nucleotides, the CDR3 is TGCAGTGCGTTCGGGGGGAAGGCCTACAATGAGCCCCAGCATTTT. It yields the protein CSAFGGKAYNEPQHF.